A selection of T cell receptor beta chains follows, all from one sample in a study of vaccination and CD4 T cells after COVID-19. One entry per CDR3 protein, called by TCRdb with MiXCR from the PCR reads. The table lists about 9,000 distinct CDR3 sequences, about 50% of them singletons, with less than 30% in the top ten. What these receptors recognize is not known. Specimen: CD4+ T cells from blood, cultured in vitro. Receptors were obtained from a human donor in good health. The CDR3 runs from the conserved cysteine through the conserved F or W. Each record gives: clone size, V gene, J gene, CDR3 protein. The size field is filled for only some rows; it gives once, few, many or a size class.

size: -
V: TRBV10-2
J: TRBJ1-2
CDR3: CASSGGRAYGYTF

size: -
V: TRBV7-9
J: TRBJ2-7
CDR3: CASSGWGQNYEQYF

size: few
V: TRBV19
J: TRBJ1-5
CDR3: CASSDGGNQPQHF

size: few
V: TRBV7-2
J: TRBJ1-1
CDR3: CASSLDPGVNTEAFF

size: few
V: TRBV6-5
J: TRBJ2-2
CDR3: CASSYKNTGELFF

size: -
V: TRBV27
J: TRBJ2-1
CDR3: CASSRGLANEQFF

size: -
V: TRBV7-2
J: TRBJ2-7
CDR3: CASSLAVGPYEQYF

size: -
V: TRBV2
J: TRBJ2-7
CDR3: CASSEEGYEQYF

size: -
V: TRBV10-3
J: TRBJ1-2
CDR3: CAISDTNYGYTF

size: -
V: TRBV19
J: TRBJ1-2
CDR3: CASSTQDRANYGYTF

size: -
V: TRBV7-2
J: TRBJ2-5
CDR3: CASSQGGYQEAQYF

size: few
V: TRBV24-1
J: TRBJ2-1
CDR3: CATSELTSGRPDSYNEQFF

size: few
V: TRBV28
J: TRBJ1-5
CDR3: CASSRTTGNQPQHF

size: -
V: TRBV12-3/TRBV12-4
J: TRBJ1-5
CDR3: CASSPTGLGHQPQHF

size: -
V: TRBV6-5
J: TRBJ1-2
CDR3: CASSHSGRPEEGYTF

size: -
V: TRBV2
J: TRBJ2-1
CDR3: CASSRDRVKNEQFF

size: -
V: TRBV10-3
J: TRBJ1-6
CDR3: CAISDLRGADSPLHF

size: few
V: TRBV7-2
J: TRBJ1-6
CDR3: CASSHHWATGARENSPLHF

size: -
V: TRBV7-8
J: TRBJ2-3
CDR3: CASSTGTSFLATDTQYF

size: -
V: TRBV19
J: TRBJ1-2
CDR3: CASKWTTAYGYTF

size: -
V: TRBV6-1
J: TRBJ1-2
CDR3: CASSEWEDYTF

size: few
V: TRBV15
J: TRBJ1-5
CDR3: CATSREGVQPQHF

size: -
V: TRBV10-3
J: TRBJ1-1
CDR3: CAISKQGVGTEAFF

size: few
V: TRBV5-1
J: TRBJ1-3
CDR3: CASSDASSGNTIYF

size: few
V: TRBV20-1
J: TRBJ2-6
CDR3: CSAFGRGSGANVLTF

size: few
V: TRBV6-5
J: TRBJ1-1
CDR3: CASSFNRWLGTEAFF

size: -
V: TRBV12-3/TRBV12-4
J: TRBJ1-1
CDR3: CASTWGPQAFF

size: -
V: TRBV6-1
J: TRBJ1-1
CDR3: CASMGWYDRLNTEAFF

size: -
V: TRBV29-1
J: TRBJ1-1
CDR3: CSVKTSNTEAFF

size: -
V: TRBV28
J: TRBJ1-6
CDR3: CASSLTQGNSPLHF

size: few
V: TRBV7-2
J: TRBJ1-6
CDR3: CASSSRQGASSPLHF